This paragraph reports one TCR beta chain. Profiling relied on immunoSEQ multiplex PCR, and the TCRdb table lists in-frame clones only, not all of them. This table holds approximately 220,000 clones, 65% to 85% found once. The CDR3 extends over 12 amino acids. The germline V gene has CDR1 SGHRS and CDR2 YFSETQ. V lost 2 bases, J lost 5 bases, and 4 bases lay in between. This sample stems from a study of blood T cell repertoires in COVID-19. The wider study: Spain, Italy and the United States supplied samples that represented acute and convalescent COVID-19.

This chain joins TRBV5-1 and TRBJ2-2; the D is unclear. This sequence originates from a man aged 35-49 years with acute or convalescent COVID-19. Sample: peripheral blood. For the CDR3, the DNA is TGCGCCAGCAGCTTCCAGACCGGGGAGCTGTTTTTT. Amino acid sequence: CASSFQTGELFF.